This T cell receptor beta chain was identified during a study of beta chain features in type 1 diabetes. Study results and limitations: Across patients, naive, central memory and Treg TCRB repertoires exhibited apparently greater similarity than was observed across healthy donors. Type 1 diabetes patients had fewer VDJ junction insertions and more deletions. In all four CD4+ subsets, TCRB CDR3 length was significantly, moderately reduced in type 1 diabetes. The influence of HLA type on TCRB rearrangement stayed undetermined.

Looked up from germline, CDR1 is KGHSH and CDR2 is LQKENI. V lost 4 bases to trimming and J lost 5 bases; unmatched junction nucleotides: 3. CDR3 length: 14 residues. What was sequenced were expressed TCRB transcripts, since all of the isolated RNA had been reverse transcribed. TCRdb keeps only in-frame clones here, not all; method: immunoSEQ multiplex PCR. Of roughly 140,000 clones listed, about a tenth were seen once; the top ten hold roughly 0.5%. This clone showed up just a few times. Its antigen is unidentified. The chain is built from TRBV18 and TRBJ2-7; TRBD1 matches 12 bases. The specimen sequenced was central memory CD4+ T cells from blood. This receptor was obtained from a man younger than 40 with type 1 diabetes. CDR3 sequence: CASSLGTGGDEQYF. The CDR3 DNA follows: TGTGCCAGCTCACTAGGGACAGGGGGCGACGAGCAGTACTTC.